This T cell receptor beta chain was captured in a study of shared clonotypes between healthy human individuals. Broader study findings: Naive subsets generally had larger estimated richness than memory subsets. Donors were few, which limited the genetic and exposure-history diversity represented.

Germline trimming cut 5 bases from V and 1 base from J; bases unmatched to any gene: 6. Per germline, CDR1 MNHNY and CDR2 SVGAGI (reference sequence). This CDR3 is 16 amino acids long. Profiled with immunoSEQ multiplex PCR; TCRdb holds only in-frame clones, not every one. The sample lists fewer than 850,000 clones; about 90% were seen once. As to this clone: What it binds is unknown.

The gene calls are TRBV6-6 and TRBJ2-2; 8 bases map to TRBD2. Sequenced: memory CD8+ T cells from PBMCs. The subset is: CD45RO+ cells pooled with CCR7-negative TemRA cells. This clonotype originated in a man between 18 and 35 years old in good health. Some clones in this sample may be carry-over from other donors' samples. CDR3 protein: CASSPTSGGNTGELFF. CDR3 in DNA: TGTGCCAGCAGTCCAACTAGCGGAGGGAACACCGGGGAGCTGTTTTTT.